This note documents a single T cell receptor beta chain sequence. This sample was included in a study of blood T cell repertoires in COVID-19. Study as a whole: Researchers got acute and convalescent COVID-19 samples from the United States, Italy and Spain. PBMCs, B-cell-depleted T cells, or T cells were the source of the cDNA or gDNA that made up the material.

Original handling: Amplification of reference gene primers provided the estimated nucleated cell counts. Profiling relied on immunoSEQ multiplex PCR, and the TCRdb table lists in-frame clones only, not all of them. The DNA was the basis for D and trimming; V, J and clone size are from that table. Here the sample spans around 240,000 clones, roughly 84% being singletons. Trimming shortened V by 5 bases and J by 6 bases, and 14 bases separated the two germline ends. The CDR3 totals 14 residues. CDR1 and CDR2 (germline): SGHAT, FQDESV (reference sequence). The chain combines TRBV11-1 with TRBJ2-4; TRBD2 is a possible D gene (5 bases). This receptor was identified in a woman in her thirties or forties who had recovered from COVID-19. Sample: peripheral blood. The CDR3: CASSPLAIGNIQYF. CDR3 sequence (DNA): TGTGCCAGCAGCCCGCTAGCTATCGGAAACATTCAGTACTTC. Variable domain in full (rest from reference TRBV11-1 and TRBJ2-4): EAEVAQSPRYKITEKSQAVAFWCDPISGHATLYWYRQILGQGPELLVQFQDESVVDDSQLPKDRFSAERLKGVDSTLKIQPAELGDSAMYLCASSPLAIGNIQYFGAGTRLSVL.